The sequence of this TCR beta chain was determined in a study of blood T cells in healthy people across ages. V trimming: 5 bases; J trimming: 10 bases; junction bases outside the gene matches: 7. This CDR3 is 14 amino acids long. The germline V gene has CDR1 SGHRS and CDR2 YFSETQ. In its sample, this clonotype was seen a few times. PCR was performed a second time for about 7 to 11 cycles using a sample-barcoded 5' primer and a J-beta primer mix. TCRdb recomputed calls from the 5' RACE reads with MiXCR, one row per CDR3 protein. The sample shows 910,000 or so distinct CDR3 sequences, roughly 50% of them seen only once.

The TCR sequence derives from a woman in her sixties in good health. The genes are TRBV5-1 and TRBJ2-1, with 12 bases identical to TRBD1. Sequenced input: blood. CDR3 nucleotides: TGCGCCAGCAGTAAGGGACAGGGGGCGGAAGAGCAGTTCTTC. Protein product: CASSKGQGAEEQFF.